Sequencing of this TCR beta chain was carried out in a study of blood T cell repertoires in COVID-19. In the study overall: Material from acute and convalescent COVID-19 was sourced from the United States, Italy and Spain. PBMCs, B-cell-depleted T cells, or T cells provided the cDNA or gDNA that made up the material.

Clones were sequenced by immunoSEQ multiplex PCR, and TCRdb holds only the in-frame ones, with some missing. The sample has 150,000 or so clones, under 80% seen once; the top ten hold 2.5% to 3.5%. The receptor was derived from a woman aged 80 or older with acute or convalescent COVID-19. Sequenced input: peripheral blood.

The CDR3 loop is CASSLGSGPYNEQFF. As DNA, the CDR3 is TGTGCCAGCAGTTTGGGTAGCGGTCCCTACAATGAGCAGTTCTTC. V usage is TRBV27 and J usage is TRBJ2-1; perhaps TRBD2 as D (6 bases). Deletions cut 3 bases from V and 2 bases from J, with 11 bases between. The CDR3 loop spans 15 amino acids. Looked up from germline, CDR1 is MNHEY and CDR2 is SMNVEV (reference sequence).